The present T cell receptor beta chain was sequenced within a study of blood T cell repertoires in COVID-19. Germline V gene sequence: CDR1 SGDLS, CDR2 YYNGEE. The CDR3 runs 15 residues. Trimming took 4 bases from V and 5 from J; bases not matched to a gene: 9. The repertoire was sequenced with immunoSEQ multiplex PCR; TCRdb's copy has only in-frame clones and lacks some. The table shows a few hundred thousand clones, with 86% occurring only once. This TCR was recovered from a man aged 40-49 years who had recovered from COVID-19. Sequenced sample: PBMCs or T cells enriched from blood (not recorded which). This chain connects TRBV9 to TRBJ2-3; 8 bases fit TRBD1. The CDR3 sequence: CASSSSTGGVDTQYF. In nucleotides, the CDR3 is TGTGCCAGCAGCTCCTCTACAGGGGGAGTAGATACGCAGTATTTT. Full variable domain (missing parts from reference TRBV9 and TRBJ2-3): DSGVTQTPKHLITATGQRVTLRCSPRSGDLSVYWYQQSLDQGLQFLIQYYNGEERAKGNILERFSAQQFPDLHSELNLSSLELGDSALYFCASSSSTGGVDTQYFGPGTRLTVL.